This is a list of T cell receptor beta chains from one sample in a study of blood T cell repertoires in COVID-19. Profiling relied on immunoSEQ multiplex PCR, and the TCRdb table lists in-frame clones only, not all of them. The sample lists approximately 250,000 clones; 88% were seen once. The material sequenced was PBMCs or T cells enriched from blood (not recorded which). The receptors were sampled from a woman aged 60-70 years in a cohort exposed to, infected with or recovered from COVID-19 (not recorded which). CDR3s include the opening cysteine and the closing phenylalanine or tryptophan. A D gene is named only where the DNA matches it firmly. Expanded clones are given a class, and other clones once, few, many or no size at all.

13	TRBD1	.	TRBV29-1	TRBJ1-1	TGCAGCTCCGGACAGGACATGAACACTGAAGCTTTCTTT	CSSGQDMNTEAFF
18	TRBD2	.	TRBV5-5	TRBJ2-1	TGTGCCAGCAGCGCGGGGACCTATAGCGGGATGGCAACCAATGAGCAGTTCTTC	CASSAGTYSGMATNEQFF
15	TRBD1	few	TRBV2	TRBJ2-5	TGTGCCAGCAGTGGTGGACAGGGTGGGTGGGAGACCCAGTACTTC	CASSGGQGGWETQYF
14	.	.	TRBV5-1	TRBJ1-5	TGCGCCAGCAGCCAGGACAGTAGCAATCAGCCCCAGCATTTT	CASSQDSSNQPQHF
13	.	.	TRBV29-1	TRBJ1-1	TGCAGCTTCTCAAGAGGAATGAACACTGAAGCTTTCTTT	CSFSRGMNTEAFF
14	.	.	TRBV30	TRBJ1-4	TGTGCCTGGAGTGTATGGGCCTCTCGGGAAAAACTGTTTTTT	CAWSVWASREKLFF
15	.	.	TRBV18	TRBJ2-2	TGTGCCAGCTCTCCTGGAGCGGACGGCACCGGGGAGCTGTTTTTT	CASSPGADGTGELFF
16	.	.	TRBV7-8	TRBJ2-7	TGTGCCAGCAGTCGAACCTACACAGGGGGGGCCTACGAGCAGTACTTC	CASSRTYTGGAYEQYF
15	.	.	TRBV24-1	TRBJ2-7	TGTGCCACCAGTGTGGGAGCGAACAATGACTACGAGCAGTACTTC	CATSVGANNDYEQYF
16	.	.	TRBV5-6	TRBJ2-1	TGTGCCAGCAGCTTAGACCAGGGCCGAATTTACAATGAGCAGTTCTTC	CASSLDQGRIYNEQFF
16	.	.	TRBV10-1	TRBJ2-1	TGCGCCAGCAGTGAGTCGGGGCAGGGTTCCTACAATGAGCAGTTCTTC	CASSESGQGSYNEQFF
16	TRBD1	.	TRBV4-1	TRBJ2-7	TGCGCCAGCAGCCAGGAGCAGGGGGCCACCTCCCCCGAGCAGTACTTC	CASSQEQGATSPEQYF
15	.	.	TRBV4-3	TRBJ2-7	TGCGCCAGCAGCCAAGCCTTCCACAGTTCCTACGAGCAGTACTTC	CASSQAFHSSYEQYF
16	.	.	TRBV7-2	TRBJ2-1	TGTGCCAGCAGCTTTGGAGGGACTTCGTCCTACAATGAGCAGTTCTTC	CASSFGGTSSYNEQFF
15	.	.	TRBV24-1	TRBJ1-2	TGTGCCACCAGTGATGGAGGGTGGGGATCACGTGGCTACACCTTC	CATSDGGWGSRGYTF
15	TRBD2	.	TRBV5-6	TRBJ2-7	TGTGCCAGCAGCTCACGTGGACTAGCGGGGCACAAGCAGTACTTC	CASSSRGLAGHKQYF